Sequencing of this T cell receptor (beta chain) was carried out in a study of T cell responses to AZD1222 COVID-19 vaccine. General study results and limits: Baseline serostatus was positive in only a handful of AZD1222 recipients.

Germline V gene data show CDR1 as SGHNT and CDR2 as YYREEE (reference sequence). The V end lost 0 bases, the J end lost 9 bases, and 16 bases lay between the germline ends. There are 16 residues in the CDR3. Combined were second doses at about 4 or about 12 weeks. Concerning this clone: Antigen specificity is unknown.

Libraries were prepared by immunoSEQ multiplex PCR; TCRdb keeps only in-frame clonotypes and omits some of them. The sample shows 140,000 or so clones, 89% of them seen only once. This chain links TRBV5-4 with TRBJ1-6; TRBD1 is a possible D gene (6 bases). The sample here was peripheral blood, taken 28 days after the second AZD1222 dose. The source is an adult who received the AZD1222 COVID-19 vaccine. CDR3 in DNA: TGTGCCAGCAGCTTGGGCAGGGGCTGGGGTGGTTCACCCCTCCACTTT. Amino acid sequence: CASSLGRGWGGSPLHF.